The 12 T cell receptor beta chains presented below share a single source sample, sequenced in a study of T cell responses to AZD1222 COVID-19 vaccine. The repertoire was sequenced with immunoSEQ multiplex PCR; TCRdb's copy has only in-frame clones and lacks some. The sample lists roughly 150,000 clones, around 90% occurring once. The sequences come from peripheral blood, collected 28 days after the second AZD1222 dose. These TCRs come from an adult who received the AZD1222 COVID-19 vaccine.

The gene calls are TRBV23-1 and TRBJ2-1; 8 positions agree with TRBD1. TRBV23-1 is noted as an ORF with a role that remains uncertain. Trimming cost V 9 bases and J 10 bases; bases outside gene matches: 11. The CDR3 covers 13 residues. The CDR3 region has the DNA TGCGCCAGTGATGGTCAGGGGGCTCAGGAGCAGTTCTTC. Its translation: CASDGQGAQEQFF.

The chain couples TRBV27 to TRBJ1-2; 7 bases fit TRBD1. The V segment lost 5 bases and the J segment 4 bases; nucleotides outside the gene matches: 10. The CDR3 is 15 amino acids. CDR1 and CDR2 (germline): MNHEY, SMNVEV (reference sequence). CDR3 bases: TGTGCCAGCAGTCCCCGGGAGGGGGCGCGCTATGGCTACACCTTC. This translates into CASSPREGARYGYTF.

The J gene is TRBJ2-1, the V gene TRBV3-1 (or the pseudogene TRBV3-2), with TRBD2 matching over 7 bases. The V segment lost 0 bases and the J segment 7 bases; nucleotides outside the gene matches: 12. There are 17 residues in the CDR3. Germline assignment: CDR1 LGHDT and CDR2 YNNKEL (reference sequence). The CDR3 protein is CASSQERSGVHVNEQFF. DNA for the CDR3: TGTGCCAGCAGCCAAGAAAGGAGCGGGGTACATGTAAATGAGCAGTTCTTC.

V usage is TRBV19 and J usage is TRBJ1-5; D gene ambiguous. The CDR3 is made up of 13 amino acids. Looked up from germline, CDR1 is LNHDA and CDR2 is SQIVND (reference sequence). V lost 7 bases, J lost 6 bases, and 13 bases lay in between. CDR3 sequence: CASIGGWGQPQHF. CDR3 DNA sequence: TGTGCCAGTATAGGAGGGTGGGGTCAGCCCCAGCATTTT.

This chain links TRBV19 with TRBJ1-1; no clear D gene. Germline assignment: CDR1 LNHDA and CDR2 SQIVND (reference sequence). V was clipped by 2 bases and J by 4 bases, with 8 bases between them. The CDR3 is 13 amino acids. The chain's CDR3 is CASSITGSTEAFF. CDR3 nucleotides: TGTGCCAGTAGTATAACCGGGAGCACTGAAGCTTTCTTT.

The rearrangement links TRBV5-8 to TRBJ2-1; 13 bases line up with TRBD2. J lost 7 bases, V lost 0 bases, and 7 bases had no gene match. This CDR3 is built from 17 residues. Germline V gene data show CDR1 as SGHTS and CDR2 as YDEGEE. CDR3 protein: CASSLAITSGGANEQFF. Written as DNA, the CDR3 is TGTGCCAGCAGCTTGGCCATTACTAGCGGGGGGGCAAATGAGCAGTTCTTC.

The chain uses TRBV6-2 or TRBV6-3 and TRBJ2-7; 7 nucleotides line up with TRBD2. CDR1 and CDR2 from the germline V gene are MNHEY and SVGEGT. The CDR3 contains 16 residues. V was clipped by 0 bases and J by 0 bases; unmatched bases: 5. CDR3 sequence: CASSYSAGSYSYEQYF. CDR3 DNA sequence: TGTGCCAGCAGTTACTCAGCGGGGAGTTACTCCTACGAGCAGTACTTC.

CDR3 amino acids: CASSPFRNTISNEQFF. The CDR3 DNA reads as TGTGCCAGCTCACCGTTTCGGAACACGATTAGCAATGAGCAGTTCTTC. The chain joins TRBV18 to TRBJ2-1, with D unclear. The ends were cut back, 3 bases at V and 6 bases at J, with 18 bases in the middle. The CDR3 runs 16 residues. CDR1 KGHSH and CDR2 LQKENI come from the germline V gene. The complete variable domain, with remaining parts taken from reference TRBV18 and TRBJ2-1, reads NAGVMQNPRHLVRRRGQEARLRCSPMKGHSHVYWYRQLPEEGLKFMVYLQKENIIDESGMPKERFSAEFPKEGPSILRIQQVVRGDSAAYFCASSPFRNTISNEQFFGPGTRLTVL.

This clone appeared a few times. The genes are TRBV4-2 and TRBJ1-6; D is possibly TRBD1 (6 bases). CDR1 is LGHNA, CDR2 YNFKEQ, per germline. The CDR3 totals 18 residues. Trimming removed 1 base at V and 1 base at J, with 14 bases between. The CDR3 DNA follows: TGTGCCAGCAGCCAAGGGGGGGCTGGCGGGTCCTATAATTCACCCCTCCACTTT. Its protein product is CASSQGGAGGSYNSPLHF.

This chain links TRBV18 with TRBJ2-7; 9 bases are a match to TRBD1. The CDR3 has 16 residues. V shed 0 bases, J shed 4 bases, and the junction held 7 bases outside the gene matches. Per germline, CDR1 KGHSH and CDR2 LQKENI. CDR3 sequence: CASSPPGTGTLYEQYF. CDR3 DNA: TGTGCCAGCTCACCACCCGGGACAGGGACTCTGTACGAGCAGTACTTC. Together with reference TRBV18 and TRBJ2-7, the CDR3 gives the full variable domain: NAGVMQNPRHLVRRRGQEARLRCSPMKGHSHVYWYRQLPEEGLKFMVYLQKENIIDESGMPKERFSAEFPKEGPSILRIQQVVRGDSAAYFCASSPPGTGTLYEQYFGPGTRLTVT.

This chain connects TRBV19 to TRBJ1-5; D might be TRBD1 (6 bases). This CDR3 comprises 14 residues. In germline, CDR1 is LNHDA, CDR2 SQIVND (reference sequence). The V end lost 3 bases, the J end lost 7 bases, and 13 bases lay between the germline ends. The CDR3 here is CASSISGDSQPQHF. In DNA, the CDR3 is TGTGCCAGTAGTATTTCAGGGGACTCGCAGCCCCAGCATTTT.

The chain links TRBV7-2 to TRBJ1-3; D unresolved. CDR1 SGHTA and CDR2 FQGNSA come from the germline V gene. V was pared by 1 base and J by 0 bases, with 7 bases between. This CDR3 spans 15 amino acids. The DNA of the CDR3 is TGTGCCAGCAGCTTAGGGCAGAGCTCTGGAAACACCATATATTTT. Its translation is CASSLGQSSGNTIYF.